These T cell receptor beta chains were read from a single sample in a study of radiotherapy plus CTLA-4 blockade in lung cancer. Measured with immunoSEQ multiplex PCR; TCRdb has only the in-frame clones, and not every one. The sample shows tens of thousands of clones, approximately 84% of them seen only once. Sequenced material: peripheral blood, taken from a patient treated with radiotherapy plus ipilimumab. The source of these receptors is a human donor with non-small cell lung cancer whose response to radiotherapy plus ipilimumab could not be evaluated. CDR3s include the opening cysteine and the closing phenylalanine or tryptophan. The order of the fields is V gene, J gene, D gene, CDR3 protein. The D gene is left open where the match is weak.

v_gene: TRBV7-3; j_gene: TRBJ1-3; d_gene: NA; CDR3aa: CASSLGGSPGNTIYF
v_gene: TRBV7-6; j_gene: TRBJ2-3; d_gene: NA; CDR3aa: CASSLSTDTQYF
v_gene: TRBV7-2; j_gene: TRBJ2-1; d_gene: NA; CDR3aa: CASSLGISYNEQFF
v_gene: TRBV5-1; j_gene: TRBJ2-7; d_gene: NA; CDR3aa: CASSIGGYEQYF
v_gene: TRBV19; j_gene: TRBJ1-4; d_gene: TRBD1; CDR3aa: CASTGQGREKLFF
v_gene: TRBV4-1; j_gene: TRBJ2-7; d_gene: TRBD2; CDR3aa: CASSPLAGGHPEQYF
v_gene: TRBV7-9; j_gene: TRBJ1-2; d_gene: TRBD1; CDR3aa: CASSSGTGETYGYTF
v_gene: TRBV28; j_gene: TRBJ1-2; d_gene: NA; CDR3aa: CASSAQVNYGYTF
v_gene: TRBV10-2; j_gene: TRBJ2-2; d_gene: TRBD2; CDR3aa: CASTSGRAYTGELFF
v_gene: TRBV5-8; j_gene: TRBJ1-1; d_gene: NA; CDR3aa: CASRRAVQGNTEAFF
v_gene: TRBV28; j_gene: TRBJ2-7; d_gene: NA; CDR3aa: CASSLEGGGLEQYF
v_gene: TRBV5-1; j_gene: TRBJ2-5; d_gene: TRBD2; CDR3aa: CASTLGGSGGETQYF
v_gene: TRBV6-1; j_gene: TRBJ1-1; d_gene: TRBD1; CDR3aa: CASRAGQGHTEAFF